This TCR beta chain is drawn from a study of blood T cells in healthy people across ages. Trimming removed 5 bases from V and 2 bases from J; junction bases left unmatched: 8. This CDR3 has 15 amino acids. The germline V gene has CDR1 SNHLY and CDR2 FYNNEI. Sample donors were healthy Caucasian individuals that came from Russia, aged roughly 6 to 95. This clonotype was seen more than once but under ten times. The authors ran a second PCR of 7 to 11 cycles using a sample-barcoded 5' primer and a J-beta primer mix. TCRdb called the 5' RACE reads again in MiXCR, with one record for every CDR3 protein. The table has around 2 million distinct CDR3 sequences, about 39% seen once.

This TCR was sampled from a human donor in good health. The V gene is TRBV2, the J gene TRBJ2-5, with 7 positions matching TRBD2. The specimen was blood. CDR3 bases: TGTGCCAGCAGTTCAAACCCCGGGGGGCAAGAGACCCAGTACTTC. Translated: CASSSNPGGQETQYF.